This note documents a single T cell receptor beta chain sequence. Based on its abundance in the sample, this clonotype is medium-sized (0.01 to 0.1%). Its antigen remains undetermined. Qualities for individual bases were not recorded, and no much larger clone is one base off. This entry is derived from a study of neurological immune-mediated disorders (dated by TCRdb to the late 2010s). Study-wide context: Peripheral blood TCR-beta repertoires from HTLV-I-associated myelopathy (HAM/TSP) patients, multiple sclerosis patients and healthy controls were compared by UMI-based sequencing. The cohort included 60 to 70 subjects: about 15 with HAM/TSP, roughly 34 with multiple sclerosis, and 20 healthy controls. Longitudinal samples, technical triplicates and paired sorted CD4+ and CD8+ T-cell subsets, alongside PBMC samples, were included among the approximately 110 TCR-beta libraries.

Trimmed from V: 2 bases; trimmed from J: 6 bases; junction bases lacking a gene match: 10. CDR1 and CDR2 were assigned from the germline V gene (reference sequence) as DFQATT and SNEGSKA. The CDR3 runs 16 residues from the cysteine to the phenylalanine. This entry keeps only the CDR3 DNA: 48 bases, framed from base 1. To synthesize cDNA, template-switch 5'RACE was performed with a primer carrying a 10-nucleotide random unique molecular identifier so that each TCR transcript was tagged. Each sequencing run produced over 180 million TCR-beta sequences covering 15-18 subjects. The RNeasy kit was used for extraction of total RNA. The KAPA Real-time Library Amplification kit was used to amplify TCR-beta VDJ regions with primers for the TCR constant region and the 5'RACE anchor. A first PCR added sample indexes and Illumina adaptors, after which a second PCR increased the library yield. The roughly 650 bp TCR product was size-selected on a 2% E-gel SizeSelection system after Ampure bead purification. Before pooling, libraries had their quality checked on a Bioanalyzer, their concentration measured with Qubit, and their quantity determined with the Kapa Library Quantification kit. Paired-end 2 x 150 bp sequencing of the libraries was performed on an Illumina HiSeq 2500. To increase sequence diversity, about 23-32% phiX was spiked into each library pool. Per the authors' processing: The UMI-based MiGEC pipeline processed quality-filtered reads and removed over 90% of raw TCR sequences during error correction. IMGT germline references were used for alignment of VDJ genes, and clonotypes were defined by a unique CDR3 amino acid sequence together with V-J genes. VDJtools evaluated clonal expansion, Shannon diversity and CDR3 relatedness (CalcPairwiseDistances, ClusterSamples); CLCbio workbench built phylogenetic trees. Clones with at least 8 unique UMIs were defined as expanded, with this threshold being based on coefficient-of-variation modelling across technical triplicates. TCRdb trimmed the raw reads at Q25, called clones with MiXCR and kept productive beta chains. A single entry per CDR3 protein holds the most common genes and DNA from its merged rows. TCRdb assigned the V and J calls; the authors' analysis was not used. This sample comprises about 41,000 distinct CDR3 sequences, 14% of them detected only once. The ten largest account for around 4% of the sample.

Points the paper makes about the study in general: The highest TCR clonal expansion was observed in HAM/TSP patients, whereas the lowest was observed in MS patients, even when compared with healthy controls. Across subjects, expanded clones never shared an identical CDR3 amino acid sequence, which suggests that the TCR-beta repertoires in every group were private.

For the sorted-subset TCR libraries, the starting material was some 940,000 sorted CD4+ or CD8+ T cells. Peripheral blood underwent Ficoll-Hypaque density gradient centrifugation to isolate PBMCs, which were then cryopreserved in liquid nitrogen. Paired sorted CD4+ and CD8+ subsets came from healthy controls, HAM/TSP patients and MS patients. This clonotype was sampled from a woman in her fifties or sixties with HTLV-1-associated myelopathy (HAM/TSP). The sequence joins TRBV20-1 to TRBJ2-1, and TRBD1 aligns with 10 junction nucleotides. The sequenced sample was CD4+ T cells from blood. The CDR3 protein is CSARHLWGQGFNEQFF. In nucleotides, the sequence is TGCAGTGCTAGACATCTTTGGGGACAGGGGTTCAATGAGCAGTTCTTC.